The 25 T cell receptor beta chains below were found in one sample sequenced in a study of T-cell reconstitution after alpha-beta-depleted transplantation in children. It was with unique molecular identifiers that the TCRbeta library was prepared. In TCRdb, the PCR reads were re-called with MiXCR into one record per CDR3 protein. The data show about 200,000 distinct CDR3 sequences, about 8.4% seen once. Here the sequenced sample was PBMCs, mostly from graft donor cells, taken 360 days after TCRalphabeta/CD19-depleted stem cell transplant. The receptors stem from a male patient aged 2 to 10 who had a stem cell transplant for acute myeloid leukemia, so the T cells may come from the graft donor.

Turning to this clonotype: At one of its ends the junction is not consistent with the germline gene, which may arise from a read error. The chain is built from TRBV6-5 and TRBJ2-1; weak D call: TRBD2 (5 bases). Germline V gene lookup returns CDR1 MNHEY and CDR2 SVGAGI. The CDR3 runs to 14 residues. CDR3 sequence reads: CASSYGSSYDEQFF. The CDR3 nucleotides are TGTGCCAGCAGTTACGGGAGCTCCTACGATGAGCAGTTCTTT.

This rearrangement joins TRBV5-4 to TRBJ2-5; tentatively, D is TRBD1 or TRBD2 (7 bases each). CDR3 length: 16 amino acids. Germline V CDR1 and CDR2: SGHNT, YYREEE (reference sequence). Trimming cost V 4 bases and J 1 base, with 17 bases left between them. The CDR3 region has the DNA TGTGCCAGCAGCGGGGGGGACAGCAAGCTCCAAGAGACCCAGTACTTC. Its protein product is CASSGGDSKLQETQYF.

This clonotype was observed many times. The gene calls are TRBV7-3 and TRBJ1-2, with a weak D call TRBD1 (6 bases). V lost 0 bases and J lost 6, with 14 bases in between. This CDR3 has 15 amino acids. Germline loops: CDR1 SGHTA, CDR2 FQGTGA. The CDR3 sequence: CASSLTPQGYDGYTF. The CDR3 DNA reads as TGTGCCAGCAGCTTAACGCCACAGGGTTATGATGGCTACACCTTC.

This chain connects TRBV12-3 or TRBV12-4 to TRBJ2-4, with D hard to call. The CDR3 runs to 13 residues. Trimming removed 8 bases at V and 4 bases at J, with 12 bases between. CDR3 bases: TGTGCCAGCTCCGAGACGCAGAAAAACATTCAGTACTTC. Translating gives CASSETQKNIQYF.

This clonotype was seen ten or more times. V and J are TRBV29-1 and TRBJ2-1, with 8 bases fitting TRBD1. CDR1 and CDR2 from the germline V gene are SQVTM and ANQGSEA. V shed 6 bases and J 0 bases; nucleotides not matched to a gene: 7. The CDR3 runs to 15 residues. The CDR3 region is CSVRTGPSSYNEQFF. CDR3 coding DNA: TGCAGCGTACGGACAGGGCCAAGCTCCTACAATGAGCAGTTCTTC.

This clonotype was found many times. The chain recombines TRBV20-1 with TRBJ2-5; D is possibly TRBD2 (7 bases). CDR1 and CDR2 (germline): DFQATT, SNEGSKA (reference sequence). The V gene lost 2 bases and the J gene lost 4 bases, with 14 bases spanning the gap. CDR3 length: 14 amino acids. CDR3 in amino acids: CSARTLAGAETQYF. The CDR3 region has the DNA TGCAGTGCTAGAACTTTGGCGGGGGCAGAGACCCAGTACTTC.

This clonotype appeared many times. The chain employs TRBV5-1 and TRBJ1-2; possibly TRBD1 for D (6 bases). CDR3 length: 15 residues. Trimming cost V 4 bases and J 10 bases, with 23 bases left between them. Germline V gene data show CDR1 as SGHRS and CDR2 as YFSETQ. In nucleotides, the CDR3 is TGCGCCAGCAGCCCTGGACAGCAACAGGCTATTGACTACACCTTC. Translating gives CASSPGQQQAIDYTF.

This clonotype showed up just a few times. The V gene is TRBV9, the J gene TRBJ2-1, with 10 nucleotides matching TRBD2. Germline V gives CDR1 SGDLS, CDR2 YYNGEE. The V segment lost 2 bases and the J segment 6 bases; nucleotides outside the gene matches: 5. The CDR3 sequence is 15 residues long. The CDR3 nucleotides read TGTGCCAGCAGCGTCTCTAGCGGGAGTGGCAATGAGCAGTTCTTC. Residues: CASSVSSGSGNEQFF.

Ten or more counts support this clonotype. This rearrangement joins TRBV20-1 to TRBJ2-7; unclear D gene. The germline gives CDR1 DFQATT, CDR2 SNEGSKA (reference sequence). The V gene lost 3 bases and the J gene lost 0 bases, with 6 bases spanning the gap. CDR3 length: 12 residues. CDR3: CSASPGSYEQYF. The DNA for the CDR3 is TGCAGTGCTAGTCCGGGCTCCTACGAGCAGTACTTC.

J is TRBJ1-6 and V is TRBV4-2; tentative D call: TRBD1 (5 bases). V dropped 5 bases and J dropped 0 bases, with 23 bases sitting between them. The CDR3 length is 20 residues. Germline V lookup: CDR1 LGHNA, CDR2 YNFKEQ. The CDR3 DNA follows: TGTGCCAGCAGCGCTCACCCGGGACGTGCAATCAGCTCCTATAATTCACCCCTCCACTTT. Encoded protein: CASSAHPGRAISSYNSPLHF.

The chain joins TRBV20-1 to TRBJ2-5; 10 nucleotides match TRBD1. V trimming: 3 bases; J trimming: 4 bases; junction bases outside the gene matches: 5. Germline loops: CDR1 DFQATT, CDR2 SNEGSKA (reference sequence). CDR3 length: 14 residues. CDR3 nucleotide sequence: TGCAGTGCTAGTGACAGGGGGCGCCGAGAGACCCAGTACTTC. Translating it yields CSASDRGRRETQYF.

The chain couples TRBV30 to TRBJ2-1; a weak D match, TRBD2 (6 bases). V shed 2 bases and J shed 0 bases, with 8 bases lying between them. The germline V gene has CDR1 GTSNPN and CDR2 SVGIG (reference sequence). CDR3 length: 14 amino acids. The CDR3 sequence is CAWSTTSSYNEQFF. The CDR3 region has the DNA TGTGCCTGGAGTACGACTAGCTCCTACAATGAGCAGTTCTTC.

This clonotype turned up a few times. This chain uses TRBV5-1 with TRBJ2-1; D gene unclear. CDR1 is SGHRS and CDR2 is YFSETQ in the germline V gene. This CDR3 spans 13 amino acids. V dropped 0 bases and J dropped 9 bases, with 10 bases sitting between them. The CDR3 bases are TGCGCCAGCAGCTTGGCCTGGGGAAGTGAGCAGTTCTTC. Translated, it gives CASSLAWGSEQFF.

This sequence joins TRBV10-1 and TRBJ2-1, with D perhaps assigned TRBD1 or TRBD2 (5 bases each). CDR1 and CDR2 (germline): WNHNN, SYGVQD (reference sequence). The CDR3 covers 13 residues. V lost 9 bases to trimming and J lost 5 bases, with 14 bases between them. For the CDR3, the DNA is TGCGCCAGATCGGGACGTTGGGACAATGAGCAGTTCTTC. This sequence encodes CARSGRWDNEQFF.

The chain joins TRBV9 to TRBJ2-3; D not certain. The CDR3 length is 12 residues. Germline CDR1 and CDR2: SGDLS and YYNGEE. Trimming stripped 4 bases from V and 5 bases from J, with 8 bases between. CDR3 sequence reads: CASSLSRDTQYF. CDR3 sequence (DNA): TGTGCCAGCAGCCTCAGTCGAGATACGCAGTATTTT.

In this sample, this clonotype turned up many times. V usage is TRBV20-1 and J usage is TRBJ2-1; 11 bases are shared with TRBD2. The CDR3 contains 18 residues. Germline CDR1 and CDR2: DFQATT and SNEGSKA (reference sequence). V was pared by 4 bases and J by 1 base, with 12 bases of the junction left unmatched. CDR3 nucleotides: TGCAGTGCTACGATACTAGCGGGAGCCTACCTTTCCTACAATGAGCAGTTCTTC. This translates into CSATILAGAYLSYNEQFF.

This clonotype was seen many times. The chain combines TRBV10-3 with TRBJ2-5; 7 positions match TRBD1. The CDR3 extends over 15 amino acids. Germline CDR1 ENHRY, CDR2 SYGVKD. With V trimmed by 8 bases and J by 1 base, 10 bases remained unmatched. The CDR3 spells CAIGLSDRAQETQYF. The CDR3 DNA is TGTGCCATCGGCCTAAGCGACAGGGCCCAAGAGACCCAGTACTTC.

This clonotype was counted ten times or more. The chain is built from TRBV20-1 and TRBJ1-1; tentatively, D is TRBD1 (5 bases). The germline V gene has CDR1 DFQATT and CDR2 SNEGSKA (reference sequence). The CDR3 covers 11 residues. V was shortened by 6 bases and J by 3 bases, with 8 bases between the two germline ends. CDR3 loop: CSASRDTEAFF. CDR3 DNA: TGCAGTGCCAGCAGGGACACTGAAGCTTTCTTT.

The gene calls are TRBV7-8 and TRBJ2-7; D remains ambiguous. Germline V gives CDR1 SGHVS, CDR2 FQNEAQ. The CDR3 extends over 18 amino acids. V dropped 1 base and J dropped 1 base, with 20 bases sitting between them. CDR3 in amino acids: CASSLGGPLNPQSYEQYF. Here the CDR3 DNA reads TGTGCCAGCAGCTTAGGGGGTCCCTTAAACCCCCAATCCTACGAGCAGTACTTC.

The rearrangement links TRBV10-3 to TRBJ2-7; D is perhaps TRBD1 or TRBD2 (5 bases each). Germline V gene data show CDR1 as ENHRY and CDR2 as SYGVKD. The CDR3 length is 14 residues. V was trimmed by 10 bases and J by 5 bases, leaving 21 bases between them. The CDR3 DNA reads TGTGCCACCAACCCTGGGGCGGGTAGCGACGAGCAGTACTTC. This translates into CATNPGAGSDEQYF.

The table lists this clonotype with many counts. The chain recombines TRBV4-1 with TRBJ2-7, with a weak D call TRBD1 (6 bases). Trimming took off 5 bases at V and 3 bases at J, with 23 bases between the two ends. The CDR3 runs to 17 residues. The germline gives CDR1 MGHRA, CDR2 YSYEKL. Written as DNA, the CDR3 is TGCGCCAGCAGCACTCACCCAAGGGGGAACCCTATCTACGAGCAGTACTTC. This gives the protein CASSTHPRGNPIYEQYF.

The V gene is TRBV6-6, the J gene TRBJ1-5, with 8 bases identical to TRBD1. This CDR3 is 13 amino acids long. The junction had 6 bases not matched to a gene; V was cut back by 5 bases and J by 9 bases. CDR1 is MNHNY and CDR2 is SVGAGI in the germline V gene (reference sequence). CDR3 region: CASSGQGRGPQHF. DNA of the CDR3: TGTGCCAGCAGTGGACAGGGTCGTGGGCCCCAGCATTTT.

In its sample, this clonotype was seen a few times. DNA for the CDR3: TGCGCCAGCAGCTTGGTAGGGGGTCGGACTAGCGGGAAAGGCAATGAGCAGTTCTTC. It yields the protein CASSLVGGRTSGKGNEQFF. The gene calls are TRBV5-1 and TRBJ2-1; 12 bases line up with TRBD2. The CDR3 is 19 amino acids. Losses at the gene ends were 0 bases for V and 6 bases for J; bases not matched to a gene: 13. CDR1 is SGHRS, CDR2 YFSETQ, per germline.

The rearrangement joins TRBV7-8 to TRBJ1-3; D remains ambiguous. The CDR3 is made up of 16 amino acids. V lost 7 bases, J lost 5 bases, and 21 bases lay in between. The V gene's germline CDR1 is SGHVS and CDR2 FQNEAQ. The CDR3 DNA is TGTGCCAGCACCGATGACCAGGATTGGGATCGAAACACCATATATTTT. As protein: CASTDDQDWDRNTIYF.

The rearrangement links TRBV20-1 to TRBJ2-7, with D perhaps matching TRBD2 (5 bases). V shed 0 bases and J shed 4 bases, with 13 bases lying between them. The CDR3 consists of 14 residues. Germline values: CDR1 DFQATT, CDR2 SNEGSKA (reference sequence). The DNA for the CDR3 is TGCAGTGCTAGAGATCGGGGTTTGGGGTACGAGCAGTACTTC. Amino acids: CSARDRGLGYEQYF.